This entry features one T cell receptor beta chain sequence. Its antigen is not known. The sample is drawn from a study of OX40 agonist ivuxolimab in advanced cancers. Background on the study: Patients were around 83% male with ages roughly 23 to 79, mean around 58.

Points from the study as a whole: The average count of expanded clones was higher among CD8+ T cells than among CD4+. CD4+ and CD8+ T cells in blood underwent clonal expansion by week 6 at 0.1 to 3.0 mg/kg.

CDR3 size: 16 residues. Germline V gene sequence: CDR1 MGHRA, CDR2 YSYEKL. V lost 0 bases and J 4 bases, leaving 13 bases between the germline ends. Clones were sequenced by immunoSEQ multiplex PCR, and TCRdb holds only the in-frame ones, with some missing. Here the sample spans roughly 61,000 clones, approximately 89% being singletons. The chain recombines TRBV4-1 with TRBJ2-1; TRBD1 might be the D (6 bases). Sequenced here: CD4+ or CD8+ T cells sorted from blood, sampled in a trial of the OX40 agonist ivuxolimab. The TCR originated in an adult with an advanced solid tumor such as melanoma, head and neck, liver or kidney cancer. Here the CDR3 reads CASSQDRRGWYNEQFF. In nucleotides, the CDR3 is TGCGCCAGCAGCCAAGATCGTAGGGGGTGGTACAATGAGCAGTTCTTC.